This TCR beta chain was recovered during a study of T cell responses to AZD1222 COVID-19 vaccine. Study in general: Some second doses came at about 4 weeks and others at about 12 weeks; these were pooled.

As for this clone: Antigen specificity is unknown.

The CDR3 consists of 16 residues. The germline V and J ends were trimmed by 5 bases and 2 bases, with 16 bases remaining between them. CDR1 and CDR2 from the germline V gene are MNHEY and SVGEGT. General study findings and limits: Spike-specific TCR breadth rose after two AZD1222 doses, and depth rose as well.

Only in-frame clones appear in the TCRdb table, and some are missing; sequencing was by immunoSEQ multiplex PCR. The data show 100,000 to 130,000 clones, 89% seen once. The receptor was isolated from an adult in good health. This chain connects TRBV6-2 or TRBV6-3 to TRBJ1-5; a possible D gene is TRBD1 (6 bases). Here the sequenced sample was peripheral blood, taken on day 0 of AZD1222 vaccination. The CDR3 spells CASSAPRTAGNQPQHF. Written as DNA, the CDR3 is TGTGCCAGCAGTGCCCCTCGGACAGCCGGCAATCAGCCCCAGCATTTT.